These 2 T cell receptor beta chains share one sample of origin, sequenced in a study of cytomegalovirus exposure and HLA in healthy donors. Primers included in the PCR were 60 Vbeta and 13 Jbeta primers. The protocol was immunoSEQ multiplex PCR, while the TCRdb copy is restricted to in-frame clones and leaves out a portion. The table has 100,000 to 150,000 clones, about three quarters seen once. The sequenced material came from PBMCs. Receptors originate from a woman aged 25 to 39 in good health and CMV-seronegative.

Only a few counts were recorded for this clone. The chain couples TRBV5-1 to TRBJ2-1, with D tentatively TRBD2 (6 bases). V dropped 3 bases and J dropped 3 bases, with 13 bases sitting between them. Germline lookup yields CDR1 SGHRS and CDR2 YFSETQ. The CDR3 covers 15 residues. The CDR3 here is CASSSWDLNYNEQFF. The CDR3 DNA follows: TGCGCCAGCAGCTCTTGGGACTTAAACTACAATGAGCAGTTCTTC.

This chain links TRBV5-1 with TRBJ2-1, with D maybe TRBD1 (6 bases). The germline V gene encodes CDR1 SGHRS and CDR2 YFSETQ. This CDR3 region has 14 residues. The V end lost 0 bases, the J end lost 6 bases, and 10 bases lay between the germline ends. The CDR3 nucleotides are TGCGCCAGCAGCTTGGACAGGGTCGGCAATGAGCAGTTCTTC. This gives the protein CASSLDRVGNEQFF.